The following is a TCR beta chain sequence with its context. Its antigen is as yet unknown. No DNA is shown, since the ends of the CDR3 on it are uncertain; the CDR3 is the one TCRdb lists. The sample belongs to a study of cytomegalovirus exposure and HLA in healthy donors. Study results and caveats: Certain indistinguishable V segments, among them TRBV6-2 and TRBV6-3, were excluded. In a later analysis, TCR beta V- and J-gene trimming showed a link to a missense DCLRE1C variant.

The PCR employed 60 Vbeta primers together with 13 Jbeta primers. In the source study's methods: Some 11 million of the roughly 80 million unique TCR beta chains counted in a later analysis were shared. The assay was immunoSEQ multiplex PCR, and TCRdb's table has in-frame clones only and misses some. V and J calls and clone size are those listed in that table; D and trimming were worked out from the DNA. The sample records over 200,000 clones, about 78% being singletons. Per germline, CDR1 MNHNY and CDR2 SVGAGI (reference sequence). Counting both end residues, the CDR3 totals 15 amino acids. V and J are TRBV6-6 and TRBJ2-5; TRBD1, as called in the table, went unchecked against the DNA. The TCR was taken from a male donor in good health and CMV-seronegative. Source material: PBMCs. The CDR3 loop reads CASSSSTGGKETQYF.